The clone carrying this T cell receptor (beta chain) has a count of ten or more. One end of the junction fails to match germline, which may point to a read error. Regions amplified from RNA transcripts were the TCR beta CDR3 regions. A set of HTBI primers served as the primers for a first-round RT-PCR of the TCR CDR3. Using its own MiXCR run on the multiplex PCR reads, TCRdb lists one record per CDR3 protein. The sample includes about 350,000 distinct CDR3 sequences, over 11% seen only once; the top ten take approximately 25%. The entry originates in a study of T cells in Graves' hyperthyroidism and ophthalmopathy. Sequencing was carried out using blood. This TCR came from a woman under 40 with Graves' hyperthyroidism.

CDR3 sequence: CAIRGTYNSPLHF. CDR3 bases: TGTGCCATCAGGGGGACCTACAATTCACCCCTCCACTTT. The V gene is TRBV10-3, the J gene TRBJ1-6; maybe TRBD1 (5 bases). The CDR3 consists of 13 residues. Germline V lookup: CDR1 ENHRY, CDR2 SYGVKD.